This record covers a single TCR beta chain. There is no known antigen for this receptor. No quality values exist for individual bases; no much larger clone is one base distant. This sample was included in a study of T cell changes during pregnancy in multiple sclerosis (dated by TCRdb to the late 2010s). About the full investigation: The study looked at changes in the T cell repertoire across pregnancy in women with multiple sclerosis.

Library preparation used the immunoSEQ multiplex PCR assay. TCRdb stores this immuneACCESS table with in-frame sequences only. Part of the clones is absent; in the studies checked, under half of the shortfall reflects unresolved V genes, and no reason is known for the rest. For this sample the table gives under 65,000 clones, of which more than 75% were detected only once. The top ten clonotypes cover more than 2.5% of the sample. Clipping removes 0 bases from V and 3 bases from J, with 1 as the unmatched junction base count. In the germline V gene (reference sequence), CDR1 corresponds to SGHKS and CDR2 to YYEKEE. Measured from the cysteine to the phenylalanine, the CDR3 is 15 residues long. Kept here is only the CDR3 DNA, which spans 45 bases and is read in frame from base 1.

The specimen comprised peripheral blood, sampled in the first trimester of pregnancy. The chain couples TRBV5-5 to TRBJ2-3, and 10 bases in between align with TRBD2. This receptor was taken from a female donor in good health, enrolled as a control in a pregnancy study. This receptor has the CDR3 CASSLVLAGTDTQYF. The nucleotide sequence is TGTGCCAGCAGCTTGGTACTAGCGGGAACAGATACGCAGTATTTT.